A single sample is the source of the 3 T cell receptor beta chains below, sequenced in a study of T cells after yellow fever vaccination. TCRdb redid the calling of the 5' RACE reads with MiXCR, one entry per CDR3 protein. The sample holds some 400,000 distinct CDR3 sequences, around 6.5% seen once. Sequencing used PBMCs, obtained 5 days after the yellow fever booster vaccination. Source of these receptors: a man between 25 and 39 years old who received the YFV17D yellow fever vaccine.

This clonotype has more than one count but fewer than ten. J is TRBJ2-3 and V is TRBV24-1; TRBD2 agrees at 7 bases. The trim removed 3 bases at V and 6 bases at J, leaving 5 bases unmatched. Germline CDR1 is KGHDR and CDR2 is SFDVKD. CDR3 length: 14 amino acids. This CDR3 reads CATSDGLVGDTQYF. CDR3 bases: TGTGCCACCAGTGATGGACTAGTCGGGGATACGCAGTATTTT.

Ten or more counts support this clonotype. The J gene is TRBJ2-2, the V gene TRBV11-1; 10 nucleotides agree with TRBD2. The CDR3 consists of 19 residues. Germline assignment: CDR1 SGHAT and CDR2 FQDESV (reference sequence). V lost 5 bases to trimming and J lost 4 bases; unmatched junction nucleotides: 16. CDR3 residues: CASSRTRSPSGSGTGELFF. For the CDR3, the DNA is TGTGCCAGCAGCCGAACCCGCTCTCCTAGCGGGAGCGGCACCGGGGAGCTGTTTTTT.

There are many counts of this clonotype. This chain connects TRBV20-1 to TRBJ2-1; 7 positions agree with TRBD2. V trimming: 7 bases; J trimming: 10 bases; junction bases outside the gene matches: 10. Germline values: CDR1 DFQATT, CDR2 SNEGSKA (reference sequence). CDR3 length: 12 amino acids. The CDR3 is CSVRGRAGEQFF. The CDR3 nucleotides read TGCAGTGTCAGAGGGAGGGCCGGGGAGCAGTTCTTC.